This paragraph covers one T cell receptor (beta chain) sequence. Trimming took 5 bases from V and 5 from J; bases not matched to a gene: 3. Germline V gene data show CDR1 as SGHTA and CDR2 as FQGTGA. The CDR3 is 14 residues long. The sample is drawn from a study of blood T cell repertoires in COVID-19. Overall study context: The United States, Italy and Spain provided the acute and convalescent COVID-19 samples. Sample material is recorded as cDNA or gDNA derived from T cells, B-cell-depleted T cells, or PBMCs.

Original analysis: Reference gene primer amplification yielded estimated nucleated cell counts. Clones were sequenced by immunoSEQ multiplex PCR, and TCRdb holds only the in-frame ones, with some missing. D and trimming were read from the DNA, whereas the V and J calls and clone size are those reported in that table. The top ten clones hold around 40% of a sample with approximately 150,000 clones, about 90% of them seen once. The sequence was obtained from a man aged 50 to 60 who had recovered from COVID-19. V usage is TRBV7-3 and J usage is TRBJ2-7, with 13 positions matching TRBD2. Sequenced input: peripheral blood. This CDR3 reads CASSPGLAGNEQYF. For the CDR3, the DNA is TGTGCCAGCAGCCCGGGACTAGCGGGGAACGAGCAGTACTTC.